Here is one T cell receptor (beta chain) with its context. This clone has only a few counts. The clone's antigen remains unknown. The sample holds no much larger clone one base away, and base qualities are not on file. The collaborating institutions used their own protocols to collect whole blood in K2EDTA tubes. For TCRbeta analysis, collaborators shipped samples as frozen whole blood, isolated PBMCs, or DNA extracted from either of those sample types. This sample is drawn from a study of blood T cell repertoires in COVID-19 (dated by TCRdb to about 2020). With respect to the entire study: Samples covering the acute and convalescent phases of COVID-19 were provided by collaborators in the United States, Italy and Spain. The material from the prospective study consisted of cDNA or gDNA derived from T cells, B-cell-depleted T cells, or PBMCs. Deeply sampled blood TCRbeta repertoires from subjects exposed to, actively infected with, or recovered from COVID-19 were included in the dataset. The repertoires were released in a freely available public database intended as a resource for research on the immune response to SARS-CoV-2. Samples came from the ongoing ImmuneRACE study (first 160 participants) plus 1,254 subjects from 6 global collaborators. Nearly every sample came with metadata listing a de-identified subject ID, COVID-19 status, age in years and sex. Where HLA class I and class II types were available, the types were taken from metadata supplied by the sample provider, not from assay-based typing.

CDR1 ENHRY and CDR2 SYGVKD are derived from the germline V gene. The cysteine opens and the phenylalanine closes a CDR3 of 14 amino acids. The DNA shown is the 42-base CDR3, in frame from base 1. Compared with germline, V lacks 11 bases and J lacks 11 bases; bases without a gene match: 17. TCRbeta CDR3 regions were amplified from genomic DNA using the immunoSEQ Assay, a bias-controlled multiplex PCR. The original pipeline was this. The number of nucleated cells in each sample was estimated from the amplification of reference gene primers within the assay. To quantify the absolute abundance of each unique TCRbeta CDR3 rearrangement, sequence reads were collapsed and filtered. For each sample, productive Simpson clonality was calculated by taking the square root of Simpson's diversity index across productive rearrangements. The clones in this table, taken by TCRdb from immuneACCESS, are in-frame only. Not every clone is retained; where verified, under half of the shortfall comes from an unresolved V gene, and the cause of the rest is unknown. The V and J calls and clone size come from that table; D and trimming were worked out from the DNA. The sample profile shows over 50,000 clones; around 83% of them were found once. The ten largest clones represent approximately 12% of the sample.

Study-wide findings and limitations: The amount of clinical and demographic metadata varied by source and participant and was provided uncurated.

The TCR originated in a man between 65 and 79 years old with active COVID-19. In this chain, TRBV10-3 is recombined with TRBJ1-1; the central 10 bases match TRBD1. Source material: peripheral blood. The DNA sequence follows: TGTGCCGTAAGGGCGGGACAGGGGTCGCCGGGGGCTTTCTTT. The encoded protein is CAVRAGQGSPGAFF.